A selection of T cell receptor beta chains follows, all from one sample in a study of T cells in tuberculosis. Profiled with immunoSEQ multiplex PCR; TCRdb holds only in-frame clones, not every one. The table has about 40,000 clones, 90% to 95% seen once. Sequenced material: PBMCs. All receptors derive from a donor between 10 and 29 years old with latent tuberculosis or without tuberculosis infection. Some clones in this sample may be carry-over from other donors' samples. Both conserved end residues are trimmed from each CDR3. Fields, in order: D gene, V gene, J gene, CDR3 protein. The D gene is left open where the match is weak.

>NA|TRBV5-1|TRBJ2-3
ASSLVGVRADTQY
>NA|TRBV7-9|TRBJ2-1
ASSFSGSSYNEQF
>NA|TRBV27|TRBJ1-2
ASSIGTPNYGYT
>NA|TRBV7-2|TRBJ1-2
ASSSIRDNIHGYT
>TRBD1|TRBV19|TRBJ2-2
ASSMGPGQGVTGELF
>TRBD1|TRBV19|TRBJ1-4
ASSTGTDSTNEKLF
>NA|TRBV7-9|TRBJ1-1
ASSLVPGEAF
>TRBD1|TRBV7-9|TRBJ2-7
ASSLDHNRGLQY
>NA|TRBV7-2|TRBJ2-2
ASSDPVLALTGELF
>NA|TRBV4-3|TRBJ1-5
ASSQDLSQPQH
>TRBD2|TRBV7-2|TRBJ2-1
ASSLDAGGQYEQF
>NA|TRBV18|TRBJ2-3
ASSLLGQGEYTDTQY
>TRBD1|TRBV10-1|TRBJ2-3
ASSDIQGARDTQY
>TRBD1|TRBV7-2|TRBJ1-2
ASSLEPGGPPNYGYT
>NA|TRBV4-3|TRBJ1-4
ASSPLGGGRAEKLF
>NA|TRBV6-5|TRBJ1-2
ASSFEGFAYGYT
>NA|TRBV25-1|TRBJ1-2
ASSGGPVSGYT
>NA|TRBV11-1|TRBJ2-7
ASSLPGHQGSDEQY
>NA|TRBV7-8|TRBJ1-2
ASSSPTDSPYGYT
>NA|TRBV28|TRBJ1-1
ASSLSRENMNTEAF
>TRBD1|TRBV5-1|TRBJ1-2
ASSLAPLDREHRRVYGYT
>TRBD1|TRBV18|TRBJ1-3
ASSPPGQWNTIY
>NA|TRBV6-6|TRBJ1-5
ASRRDTVSNQPQH
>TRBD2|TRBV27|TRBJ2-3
ASSLGGDTQY